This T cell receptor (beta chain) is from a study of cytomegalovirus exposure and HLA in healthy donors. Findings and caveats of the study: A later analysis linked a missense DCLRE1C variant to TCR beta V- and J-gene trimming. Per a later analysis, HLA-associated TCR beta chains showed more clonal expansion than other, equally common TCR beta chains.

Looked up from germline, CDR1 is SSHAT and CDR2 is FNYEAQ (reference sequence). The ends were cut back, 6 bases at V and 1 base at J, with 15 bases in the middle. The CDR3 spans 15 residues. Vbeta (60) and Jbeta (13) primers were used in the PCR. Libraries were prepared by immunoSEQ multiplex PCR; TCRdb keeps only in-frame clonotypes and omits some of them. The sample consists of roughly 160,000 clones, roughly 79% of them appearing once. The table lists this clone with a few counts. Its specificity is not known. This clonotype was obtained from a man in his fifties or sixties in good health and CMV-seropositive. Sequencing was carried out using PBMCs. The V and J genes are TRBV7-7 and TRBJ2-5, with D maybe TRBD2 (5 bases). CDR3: CASSWTPAIQETQYF. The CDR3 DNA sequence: TGTGCCAGCAGTTGGACTCCCGCCATCCAAGAGACCCAGTACTTC.